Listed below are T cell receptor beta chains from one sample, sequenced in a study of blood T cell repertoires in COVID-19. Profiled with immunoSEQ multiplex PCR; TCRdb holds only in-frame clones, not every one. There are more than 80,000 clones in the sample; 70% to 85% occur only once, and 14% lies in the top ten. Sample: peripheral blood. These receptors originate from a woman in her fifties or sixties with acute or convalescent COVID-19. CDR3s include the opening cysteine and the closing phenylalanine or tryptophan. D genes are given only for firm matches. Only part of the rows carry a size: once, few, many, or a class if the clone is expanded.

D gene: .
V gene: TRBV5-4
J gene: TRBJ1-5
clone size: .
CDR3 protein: CASSPGGGRNQPQHF
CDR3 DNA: TGTGCCAGCAGCCCCGGGGGGGGCCGCAATCAGCCCCAGCATTTT

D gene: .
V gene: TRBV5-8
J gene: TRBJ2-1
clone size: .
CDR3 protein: CASSLRGGAWNEQFF
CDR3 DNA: TGTGCCAGCAGCTTGCGAGGGGGGGCCTGGAATGAGCAGTTCTTC

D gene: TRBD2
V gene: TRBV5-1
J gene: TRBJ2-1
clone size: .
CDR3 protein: CASSSAPLAAYNEQFF
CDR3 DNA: TGCGCCAGCAGCTCGGCGCCACTAGCGGCATACAATGAGCAGTTCTTC

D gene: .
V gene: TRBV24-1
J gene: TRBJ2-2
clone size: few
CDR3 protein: CATSLSGNTGELFF
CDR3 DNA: TGTGCCACCAGTCTAAGCGGGAACACCGGGGAGCTGTTTTTT

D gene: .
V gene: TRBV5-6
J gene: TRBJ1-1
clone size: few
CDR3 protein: CASSSASWEGTEAFF
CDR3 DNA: TGTGCCAGCAGCTCCGCCTCTTGGGAGGGCACTGAAGCTTTCTTT

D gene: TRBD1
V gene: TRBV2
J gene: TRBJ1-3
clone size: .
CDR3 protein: CASSGEDRAGNTIYF
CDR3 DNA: TGTGCCAGCAGTGGAGAAGACAGGGCTGGAAACACCATATATTTT

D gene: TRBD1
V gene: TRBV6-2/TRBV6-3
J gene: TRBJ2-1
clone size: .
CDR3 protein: CASSGTTGTGVTGEQFF
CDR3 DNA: TGTGCCAGCAGTGGGACCACCGGGACAGGGGTGACAGGTGAGCAGTTCTTC

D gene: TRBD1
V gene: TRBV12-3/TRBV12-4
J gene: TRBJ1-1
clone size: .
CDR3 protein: CASSLSRDSEAFF
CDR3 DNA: TGTGCCAGCAGTTTATCCCGGGACAGTGAAGCTTTCTTT

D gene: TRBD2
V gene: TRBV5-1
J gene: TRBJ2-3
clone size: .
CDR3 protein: CASSYTGGPPDTQYF
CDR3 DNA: TGCGCCAGCAGCTATACGGGGGGGCCTCCAGATACGCAGTATTTT

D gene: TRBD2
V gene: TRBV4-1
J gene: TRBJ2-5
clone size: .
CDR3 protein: CASSQGTSGRGETQYF
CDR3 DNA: TGCGCCAGCAGCCAAGGGACTAGCGGGAGGGGAGAGACCCAGTACTTC

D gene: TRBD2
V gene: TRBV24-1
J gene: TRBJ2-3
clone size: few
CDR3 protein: CATIRGDLAGGTDTQYF
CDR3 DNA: TGTGCCACCATTCGGGGGGACTTAGCGGGAGGGACAGATACGCAGTATTTT

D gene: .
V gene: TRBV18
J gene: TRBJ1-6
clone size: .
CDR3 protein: CASSPSGSGILHF
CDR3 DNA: TGTGCCAGCTCACCATCGGGGAGCGGAATCCTCCACTTT

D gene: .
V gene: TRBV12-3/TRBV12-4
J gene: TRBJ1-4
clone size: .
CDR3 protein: CASSLAGGEKLFF
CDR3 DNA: TGTGCCAGCAGTTTAGCAGGGGGTGAAAAACTGTTTTTT

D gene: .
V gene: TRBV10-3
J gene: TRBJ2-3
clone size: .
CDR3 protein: CAISESIAESTDTQYF
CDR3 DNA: TGTGCCATCAGTGAGTCGATAGCGGAAAGCACAGATACGCAGTATTTT

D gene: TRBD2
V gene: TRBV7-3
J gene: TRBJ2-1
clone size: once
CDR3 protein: CASSSGLAVYNEQFF
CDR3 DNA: TGTGCCAGCAGCTCGGGACTAGCGGTCTACAATGAGCAGTTCTTC

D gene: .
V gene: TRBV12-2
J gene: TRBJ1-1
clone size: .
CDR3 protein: CASRPPRSKAFF
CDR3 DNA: TGTGCAAGTCGCCCCCCGCGATCTAAAGCTTTCTTT

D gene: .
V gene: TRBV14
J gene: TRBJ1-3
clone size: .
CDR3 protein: CASSPQGYGNTIYF
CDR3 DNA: TGTGCCAGCAGCCCGCAGGGGTACGGAAACACCATATATTTT

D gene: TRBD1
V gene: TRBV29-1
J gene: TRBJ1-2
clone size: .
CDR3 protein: CSVALLQGLGYGYTF
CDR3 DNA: TGCAGCGTTGCTTTGTTACAGGGGCTGGGGTATGGCTACACCTTC

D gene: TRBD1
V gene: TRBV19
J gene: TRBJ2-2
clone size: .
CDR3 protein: CASNPTGAGTGELFF
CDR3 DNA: TGTGCCAGTAACCCGACAGGGGCGGGAACCGGGGAGCTGTTTTTT

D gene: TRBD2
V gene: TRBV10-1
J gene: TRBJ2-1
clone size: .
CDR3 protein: CASGTSGRQQFF
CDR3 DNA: TGCGCCAGCGGGACTAGCGGGAGACAGCAGTTCTTC

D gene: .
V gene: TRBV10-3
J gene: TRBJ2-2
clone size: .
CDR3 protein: CAISFSLDGDTGELFF
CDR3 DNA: TGTGCCATCAGCTTTTCACTAGATGGCGACACCGGGGAGCTGTTTTTT

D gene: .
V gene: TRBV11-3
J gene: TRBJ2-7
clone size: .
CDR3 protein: CASSRGTPPSSYEQYF
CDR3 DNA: TGTGCCAGCAGCCGAGGGACTCCCCCGAGCTCCTACGAGCAGTACTTC